These 27 T cell receptor beta chains were sequenced from one sample in a study of shared clonotypes between healthy human individuals. Some clones are missing from TCRdb's copy, which holds only in-frame ones; the method was immunoSEQ multiplex PCR. The sample yields about 820,000 clones, 80% to 95% seen once. Naive CD8 cells were CD45RO-negative, positively selected for CCR7, excluding terminally differentiated effector memory CD45RA+ cells. Sequencing was performed on naive CD8+ T cells sorted from blood. These receptors were taken from a man aged 30-40 years in good health.

On this clone itself: The sample has other DNA sequences that encode this CDR3 too. V gene TRBV9 combines with J gene TRBJ2-7, with D uncertain. Trimming pared 1 base from V and 4 bases from J, leaving 12 bases between. The CDR3 is 14 amino acids. Germline CDR1 and CDR2: SGDLS and YYNGEE. CDR3 protein: CASSVSGSGYEQYF. CDR3 DNA: TGTGCCAGCAGCGTAAGTGGGTCGGGTTACGAGCAGTACTTC. The full variable domain, with the rest looked up from reference TRBV9 and TRBJ2-7, is DSGVTQTPKHLITATGQRVTLRCSPRSGDLSVYWYQQSLDQGLQFLIQYYNGEERAKGNILERFSAQQFPDLHSELNLSSLELGDSALYFCASSVSGSGYEQYFGPGTRLTVT.

This clone was observed once. The chain has TRBV10-3 and TRBJ1-2; D uncertain. Deletions cut 0 bases from V and 8 bases from J, with 19 bases between. From germline, CDR1 is ENHRY and CDR2 SYGVKD. This CDR3 spans 16 amino acids. The DNA for the CDR3 is TGTGCCATCAGTGAGTCGAAGCCTACTTTGAAAATGGGCTACACCTTC. Translating gives CAISESKPTLKMGYTF.

The rearrangement links TRBV10-3 to TRBJ1-4; D is unclear. The V and J ends lost 0 bases and 8 bases respectively, with 13 bases between them. Per germline, CDR1 ENHRY and CDR2 SYGVKD. The CDR3 is made up of 15 amino acids. The CDR3 region is CAISESGRQSEKLFF. Written as DNA, the CDR3 is TGTGCCATCAGTGAGTCAGGGAGGCAGTCGGAAAAACTGTTTTTT.

The CDR3 loop reads CASSYTDRGHEQYF. The CDR3, as DNA: TGTGCCAGCAGTTACACGGACAGGGGACACGAGCAGTACTTC. The chain carries TRBV6-6 and TRBJ2-7; 9 bases map to TRBD1. The V and J ends lost 2 bases and 5 bases, in that order; junction bases with no gene match: 4. This CDR3 spans 14 amino acids. Germline V gene sequence: CDR1 MNHNY, CDR2 SVGAGI (reference sequence).

The gene calls are TRBV28 and TRBJ2-7; 8 bases map to TRBD2. The CDR3 is made up of 15 amino acids. Germline V gene data show CDR1 as MDHEN and CDR2 as SYDVKM. The V gene end was trimmed by 3 bases and the J gene end by 0 bases; junction bases not matched to a gene: 4. CDR3 sequence: CASSLEGTSSYEQYF. CDR3 bases: TGTGCCAGCAGTTTGGAGGGGACTAGCTCCTACGAGCAGTACTTC.

The chain joins TRBV12-5 to TRBJ2-1; D not resolved. This CDR3 contains 12 residues. CDR1 LGHNT and CDR2 FRNRAP come from the germline V gene. V was shortened by 5 bases and J by 8 bases, with 10 bases between the two germline ends. CDR3 residues: CASGLSGYEQFF. CDR3 DNA sequence: TGTGCTAGTGGTCTTAGTGGCTATGAGCAGTTCTTC.

This chain connects TRBV18 to TRBJ1-1, with D maybe TRBD1 (6 bases). The germline CDR1 and CDR2 sequences are KGHSH and LQKENI. The CDR3 has 14 residues. Trimming took off 3 bases at V and 7 bases at J, with 15 bases between the two ends. The CDR3 DNA reads as TGTGCCAGCTCACCTTATGAACAGGGCGTTGAAGCTTTCTTT. Its translation: CASSPYEQGVEAFF.

The chain combines TRBV7-8 with TRBJ2-3, with 11 nucleotides matching TRBD2. Trimming removed 4 bases from V and 4 bases from J; junction bases left unmatched: 4. Germline CDR1 reads SGHVS; CDR2 reads FQNEAQ. The CDR3 covers 15 residues. CDR3 DNA sequence: TGTGCCAGCAGCTACACTAGCGGGAGTTCAGATACGCAGTATTTT. Its protein is CASSYTSGSSDTQYF.

J is TRBJ1-1 and V is TRBV19, with D unresolved. The CDR3 totals 13 residues. Trimming pared 3 bases from V and 1 base from J, leaving 6 bases between. The germline V gene has CDR1 LNHDA and CDR2 SQIVND (reference sequence). The CDR3: CASSIQTNTEAFF. CDR3 in DNA: TGTGCCAGTAGTATCCAGACGAACACTGAAGCTTTCTTT. Based on the CDR3 plus reference TRBV19 and TRBJ1-1, the full variable domain is DGGITQSPKYLFRKEGQNVTLSCEQNLNHDAMYWYRQDPGQGLRLIYYSQIVNDFQKGDIAEGYSVSREKKESFPLTVTSAQKNPTAFYLCASSIQTNTEAFFGQGTRLTVV.

This clone was observed once. CDR3 sequence (DNA): TGTGCCGTCCGTGCCCGAACTGAAGCTTTCTTT. Amino acid sequence: CAVRARTEAFF. This rearrangement joins TRBV2 to TRBJ1-1, with unresolved D. Germline lookup yields CDR1 SNHLY and CDR2 FYNNEI. This CDR3 contains 11 residues. The V end lost 11 bases, the J end lost 5 bases, and 12 bases lay between the germline ends.

The CDR3 DNA is TGTGCCAGCAGCCCGGAAACAGGGTTTGGCGAGCAGTACTTC. This translates into CASSPETGFGEQYF. The chain recombines TRBV11-3 with TRBJ2-7; TRBD1 might be the D (6 bases). Germline V lookup: CDR1 SGHNT, CDR2 YENEEA. The ends were cut back, 5 bases at V and 6 bases at J, with 17 bases in the middle. The CDR3 runs 14 residues.

This sequence joins TRBV5-4 and TRBJ2-7, with D uncertain. The CDR3 is 11 amino acids. Germline V gene sequence: CDR1 SGHNT, CDR2 YYREEE (reference sequence). V dropped 0 bases and J dropped 9 bases, with 7 bases sitting between them. CDR3 protein: CASSLGLGQYF. Written as DNA, the CDR3 is TGTGCCAGCAGCTTGGGACTGGGGCAGTACTTC.

The chain carries TRBV11-2 and TRBJ2-2; D gene uncertain. The CDR3 sequence is 14 residues long. Trimming shortened V by 5 bases and J by 3 bases, and 10 bases separated the two germline ends. CDR1 SGHAT and CDR2 FQNNGV come from the germline V gene. CDR3 coding DNA: TGTGCCAGCAGCGCCCCGTCGGACACCGGGGAGCTGTTTTTT. Its protein is CASSAPSDTGELFF.

A remark on this clone: The junction and the germline gene differ at one end; a read error may be behind it. The chain combines TRBV7-2 with TRBJ2-7, with TRBD2 matching over 9 bases. CDR1 is SGHTA and CDR2 is FQGNSA in the germline V gene. CDR3 length: 13 amino acids. The CDR3 reads CASSLAGFYEQYF. The CDR3 DNA follows: TGTGCCAGCAGCCTAGCGGGATTTTACGAGCAGTACTTC.

On this clone: Distinct nucleotide sequences in the sample also encode this CDR3. V usage is TRBV27 and J usage is TRBJ1-1; D is ambiguous. This CDR3 spans 12 amino acids. V was shortened by 2 bases and J by 7 bases, with 8 bases between the two germline ends. The germline V gene encodes CDR1 MNHEY and CDR2 SMNVEV (reference sequence). CDR3 protein: CASSLLGGEAFF. DNA of the CDR3: TGTGCCAGCAGTTTACTCGGCGGTGAAGCTTTCTTT.

This clone appeared a few times. The V call is TRBV29-1, the J call TRBJ2-1, with a possible D match to TRBD1 (5 bases). The CDR3 length is 12 residues. CDR1 and CDR2 (germline): SQVTM, ANQGSEA. Deletions cut 2 bases from V and 5 bases from J, with 7 bases between. CDR3: CSVETTDNEQFF. Here the CDR3 DNA reads TGCAGCGTTGAAACGACAGACAATGAGCAGTTCTTC.

The rearrangement joins TRBV28 to TRBJ1-2, with D tentatively TRBD1 (6 bases). The germline CDR1 and CDR2 sequences are MDHEN and SYDVKM. V dropped 3 bases and J dropped 8 bases, with 13 bases sitting between them. This CDR3 comprises 13 residues. This CDR3 reads CASSFRGAGGYTF. The CDR3 DNA sequence: TGTGCCAGCAGTTTCAGGGGCGCGGGCGGCTACACCTTC.

A few counts support this clone. This sequence joins TRBV6-5 and TRBJ1-2; unclear D gene. The CDR3 contains 15 residues. The V end was cut by 6 bases, the J end by 3 bases, with 17 bases between. Germline V gene lookup returns CDR1 MNHEY and CDR2 SVGAGI. The CDR3 loop reads CASSSSLGSYYGYTF. In nucleotides, the CDR3 is TGTGCCAGCAGCTCTTCCTTAGGCAGCTACTATGGCTACACCTTC.

The chain carries TRBV7-9 and TRBJ2-5, with D possibly TRBD1 on 6 matching bases. CDR1 is SEHNR and CDR2 is FQNEAQ in the germline V gene (reference sequence). Trimming stripped 5 bases from V and 5 bases from J, with 18 bases between. The CDR3 is 15 amino acids. This chain's CDR3 is CASSPLTGLTETQYF. As DNA, the CDR3 is TGTGCCAGCAGCCCGTTGACAGGCCTGACGGAGACCCAGTACTTC.

The gene calls are TRBV28 and TRBJ2-1; 11 bases are a match to TRBD2. After removal of 0 bases from V and 1 base from J, the junction contained 5 bases not matched to a gene. Germline lookup yields CDR1 MDHEN and CDR2 SYDVKM. This CDR3 is built from 18 residues. The CDR3 bases are TGTGCCAGCAGTTTATGGACTAGCGGGATGAAGTCCTACAATGAGCAGTTCTTC. This encodes CASSLWTSGMKSYNEQFF.

The V and J genes are TRBV5-1 and TRBJ2-7; the D is unclear. Germline V CDR1 and CDR2: SGHRS, YFSETQ. This CDR3 region has 13 residues. The V end was cut by 1 base, the J end by 7 bases, with 12 bases between. This CDR3 is CASSLSQKMEQYF. The CDR3 nucleotides read TGCGCCAGCAGCTTGAGCCAAAAGATGGAGCAGTACTTC.

The chain recombines TRBV19 with TRBJ2-5; D is possibly TRBD2 (6 bases). In germline, CDR1 is LNHDA, CDR2 SQIVND (reference sequence). This CDR3 has 17 amino acids. V was pared by 0 bases and J by 0 bases, with 14 bases between. CDR3 loop: CASSIERGLLYQETQYF. The DNA of the CDR3 is TGTGCCAGTAGTATAGAAAGGGGACTTTTGTACCAAGAGACCCAGTACTTC.

The chain is built from TRBV6-5 and TRBJ2-2, with D tentatively TRBD1 (6 bases). The germline CDR1 and CDR2 sequences are MNHEY and SVGAGI. With 3 bases removed from V and 6 bases from J, the gap between germline ends came to 11 bases. CDR3 length: 14 amino acids. CDR3 sequence reads: CASSYVQGPGELFF. CDR3 nucleotide sequence: TGTGCCAGCAGTTATGTACAGGGACCCGGGGAGCTGTTTTTT.

In DNA form, the CDR3 reads TGTGCCAGCAATGACCCTTTATACAATGAGCAGTTCTTC. It is translated as CASNDPLYNEQFF. The J gene is TRBJ2-1, the V gene TRBV27; D ambiguous. The CDR3 is 13 amino acids. CDR1 is MNHEY and CDR2 is SMNVEV in the germline V gene (reference sequence). The germline V and J ends were trimmed by 7 bases and 4 bases, with 11 bases remaining between them.

The V call is TRBV7-8, the J call TRBJ2-1; D is uncertain. The CDR3 has 15 amino acids. V was cut by 1 base and J by 0 bases, with 7 bases left in between. Germline CDR1 reads SGHVS; CDR2 reads FQNEAQ. The CDR3 coding sequence is TGTGCCAGCAGCTTAGGTGGCTACTCCTACAATGAGCAGTTCTTC. This sequence encodes CASSLGGYSYNEQFF.

The chain links TRBV4-2 to TRBJ2-7, with D maybe TRBD2 (7 bases). This CDR3 is 17 amino acids long. V shed 3 bases and J shed 6 bases, with 24 bases lying between them. Germline CDR1 LGHNA, CDR2 YNFKEQ. The CDR3 region has the DNA TGTGCCAGCAGCCAGAGGGGGGGGCCCGGATTACCGTTCGAGCAGTACTTC. It translates to CASSQRGGPGLPFEQYF.

J is TRBJ2-1 and V is TRBV15; D unclear. V shed 4 bases and J shed 5 bases, with 15 bases lying between them. Germline CDR1 reads LNHNV; CDR2 reads YYDKDF (reference sequence). CDR3 length equals 15 residues. The CDR3 sequence is CATSKGSELDNEQFF. The CDR3, as DNA: TGTGCCACCAGCAAAGGGTCAGAGCTGGACAATGAGCAGTTCTTC.